This T cell receptor (beta chain) was sequenced for a study of blood T cell repertoires in COVID-19. Study details: Samples of COVID-19 (acute and convalescent) were obtained from the United States, Italy and Spain. PBMCs, B-cell-depleted T cells, or T cells were the source of the cDNA or gDNA that made up the material.

The CDR3 is 14 amino acids. Looked up from germline, CDR1 is GTSNPN and CDR2 is SVGIG (reference sequence). The V end lost 4 bases, the J end lost 4 bases, and 16 bases lay between the germline ends. Authors' data handling: Estimates of nucleated cell counts were drawn from the amplification of reference gene primers. Sequencing was performed with immunoSEQ multiplex PCR; in TCRdb, only in-frame clones are kept and a portion is missing. V, J and clone size reflect that table, while D and trimming were determined from the DNA. The sample holds fewer than 100,000 clones, about 89% seen once. The TCR sequence derives from a human donor with acute or convalescent COVID-19. The donor label of this sample is uncertain. Input material: peripheral blood. The chain is built from TRBV30 and TRBJ2-5; D may be TRBD2 (6 bases). The CDR3 bases are TGTGCCTGGATGGCTGGGGCCGGGGGAGAGACCCAGTACTTC. This gives the protein CAWMAGAGGETQYF. The full variable domain, its missing parts supplied by reference TRBV30 and TRBJ2-5, is SQTIHQWPATLVQPVGSPLSLECTVEGTSNPNLYWYRQAAGRGLQLLFYSVGIGQISSEVPQNLSASRPQDRQFILSSKKLLLSDSGFYLCAWMAGAGGETQYFGPGTRLLVL.